This TCR beta chain emerged from a study of shared clonotypes between healthy human individuals. Genomic DNA of each subset was evenly split across several immunoSEQ plates. Original handling: For the immunoSEQ data, sequences were junction-only without quality scores, so filtering differed. The protocol was immunoSEQ multiplex PCR, while the TCRdb copy is restricted to in-frame clones and leaves out a portion. Clone size and V and J calls were adopted from that table, with D and trimming inferred from the DNA. Of fewer than 500,000 clones in the sample, about 75% were seen once. Unsorted samples relied on about 90 million PBMCs, which served as the source of genomic DNA. This CDR3 has 15 residues. Looked up from germline, CDR1 is MNHEY and CDR2 is SMNVEV (reference sequence). J gave up 0 bases and V 5 bases, and 6 bases lay outside the gene matches.

This TCR derives from a woman aged 40 to 55 in good health. Some clones in this sample may be carry-over from other donors' samples. The chain links TRBV27 to TRBJ1-1, with 7 bases that match TRBD1. The sequenced sample consisted of PBMCs. For the CDR3, the DNA is TGTGCCAGCAGTCCCCTGACAGGGCTGAACACTGAAGCTTTCTTT. Translation gives CASSPLTGLNTEAFF.